This paragraph reports one TCR beta chain. Its antigen remains unknown. This record belongs to a study of T cell repertoires in cytomegalovirus infection. Study at large: Public TCR beta signature analysis indicated the presence of both CMV infection and matching HLA type. Overall study results and limits: Summed public TCR beta family frequency identified CMV carriers bearing the relevant HLA. What dominated the ex vivo response were HLA-C-restricted CMV-specific TCR beta clonotypes.

Each CDR3 protein gets one entry after TCRdb re-called the reads with MiXCR. The profile covers about 98,000 distinct CDR3 sequences, with about 17% appearing a single time and over 8% taken by the ten largest. The specimen sequenced was PBMCs. The source is a human donor in good health (CMV status not recorded). Some clones in this sample may be carry-over from other donors' samples.

CDR3 region: CSGGSYNEQFF. CDR3 nucleotides: TGCAGTGGGGGGTCCTACAATGAGCAGTTCTTC. The chain uses TRBV20-1 and TRBJ2-1; D tentatively reads TRBD1 or TRBD2 (5 bases each). This CDR3 is built from 11 residues. V lost 7 bases and J lost 1, with 5 bases in between. Germline loops: CDR1 DFQATT, CDR2 SNEGSKA (reference sequence).